One sample yielded the 30 T cell receptor beta chains listed below, sequenced in a study of blood T cell repertoires in COVID-19. Clones were read by immunoSEQ multiplex PCR, and TCRdb kept only the in-frame ones, dropping some. The profile shows roughly 200,000 clones, roughly 88% of them singletons. The sequencing sample was made of PBMCs or T cells enriched from blood (not recorded which). All receptors derive from a man between 35 and 55 years old with acute COVID-19.

V usage is TRBV28 and J usage is TRBJ2-3; tentatively, D is TRBD2 (6 bases). Germline V gene lookup returns CDR1 MDHEN and CDR2 SYDVKM. This CDR3 region has 14 residues. V lost 4 bases and J 4 bases, leaving 12 bases between the germline ends. CDR3 DNA: TGTGCCAGCAGTTCTCGCCGGAGGGCAGATACGCAGTATTTT. Translation: CASSSRRRADTQYF.

The rearrangement joins TRBV11-2 to TRBJ1-1; D is unclear. Germline V gene lookup returns CDR1 SGHAT and CDR2 FQNNGV. This CDR3 spans 11 amino acids. V lost 11 bases and J 5 bases, leaving 12 bases between the germline ends. The CDR3 region is CASSPGTEAFF. CDR3 DNA sequence: TGTGCCTCGAGTCCGGGGACTGAAGCTTTCTTT.

This clone appeared many times. This sequence joins TRBV3-1 (or the pseudogene TRBV3-2) and TRBJ2-1; a possible D gene is TRBD1 (6 bases). V lost 8 bases, J lost 9 bases, and 17 bases lay in between. The CDR3 covers 13 residues. The germline V gene has CDR1 LGHDT and CDR2 YNNKEL (reference sequence). The CDR3 bases are TGTGCCAGCGAACTGATGGACAGTGCTGAGCAGTTCTTC. It translates to CASELMDSAEQFF.

The CDR3 DNA follows: TGTGCCAGCAGTTTAGGGTCTCTCCGGGACAGGAGCAATCAGCCCCAGCATTTT. Its translation: CASSLGSLRDRSNQPQHF. The chain uses TRBV28 and TRBJ1-5; TRBD1 matches 8 bases. There are 18 residues in the CDR3. With 2 bases clipped from V and 1 base from J, the junction kept 10 bases outside the gene matches. Germline CDR1 and CDR2: MDHEN and SYDVKM.

The chain is built from TRBV28 and TRBJ2-1, with a tentative D call TRBD2 (6 bases). The germline CDR1 and CDR2 sequences are MDHEN and SYDVKM. There are 14 residues in the CDR3. V was pared by 8 bases and J by 0 bases, with 11 bases between. CDR3 sequence reads: CASSRDSSYNEQFF. CDR3 sequence (DNA): TGTGCCAGCTCGCGGGATAGCTCCTACAATGAGCAGTTCTTC.

The chain links TRBV7-6 to TRBJ2-3, with TRBD2 matching 8 bases. The CDR3 has 15 residues. Germline values: CDR1 SGHVS, CDR2 FNYEAQ. The trim removed 4 bases at V and 4 bases at J, leaving 7 bases unmatched. CDR3 bases: TGTGCCAGCAGCTCGGGAGCGGGAGCTTCAGATACGCAGTATTTT. This sequence encodes CASSSGAGASDTQYF.

The genes are TRBV28 and TRBJ1-5; D remains unclear. The CDR3 covers 13 residues. The V end was cut by 4 bases, the J end by 9 bases, with 13 bases between. CDR1 is MDHEN, CDR2 SYDVKM, per germline. This CDR3 reads CASSSSGAWPQHF. CDR3 in DNA: TGTGCCAGCAGTTCTTCAGGCGCGTGGCCCCAGCATTTT.

The V and J genes are TRBV24-1 and TRBJ2-7; 8 bases match TRBD1. CDR3 length: 15 amino acids. The V gene's germline CDR1 is KGHDR and CDR2 SFDVKD. V lost 9 bases and J lost 2; bases outside the gene matches: 11. As DNA, the CDR3 is TGTGCCACCGGACCCAGGACAGGGAATGCCTACGAGCAGTACTTC. Its protein product is CATGPRTGNAYEQYF.

V and J are TRBV28 and TRBJ2-3; D possibly corresponds to TRBD2 (7 bases). Trimming pared 5 bases from V and 6 bases from J, leaving 24 bases between. CDR1 and CDR2 (germline): MDHEN, SYDVKM. The CDR3 has 17 amino acids. CDR3 residues: CASSPNLGQRGGDTQYF. CDR3 in DNA: TGTGCCAGCAGTCCAAACCTAGGGCAGAGGGGGGGGGATACGCAGTATTTT.

The rearrangement joins TRBV25-1 to TRBJ2-1, with D uncertain. The CDR3 extends over 12 amino acids. Trimming removed 4 bases at V and 3 bases at J, with 4 bases between. CDR1 is MGHDK, CDR2 SYGVNS, per germline. The CDR3 DNA sequence: TGTGCCAGCAGTGCTAACTACAATGAGCAGTTCTTC. Translation gives CASSANYNEQFF.

This rearrangement joins TRBV27 to TRBJ1-6; D is possibly TRBD1 (6 bases). V lost 2 bases and J 8 bases, leaving 13 bases between the germline ends. Germline CDR1 MNHEY, CDR2 SMNVEV (reference sequence). CDR3 size: 15 residues. CDR3 protein: CASSLRGARYSPLHF. DNA for the CDR3: TGTGCCAGCAGTTTACGGGGGGCGCGGTATTCACCCCTCCACTTT.

J is TRBJ1-4 and V is TRBV6-5, with D possibly matching TRBD1 (5 bases). The CDR3 covers 11 residues. Germline-derived CDR1 and CDR2 are MNHEY and SVGAGI. With 7 bases removed from V and 8 bases from J, the gap between germline ends came to 8 bases. The CDR3 here is CASKKGEKLFF. In DNA form, the CDR3 reads TGTGCCAGCAAAAAGGGGGAAAAACTGTTTTTT.

V and J are TRBV3-1 (or the pseudogene TRBV3-2) and TRBJ2-1, with 10 bases lining up with TRBD2. Germline assignment: CDR1 LGHDT and CDR2 YNNKEL (reference sequence). J lost 4 bases, V lost 7 bases, and 4 bases had no gene match. The CDR3 spans 14 residues. Here the CDR3 DNA reads TGTGCCAGCACCAGGACTAGCGGATACAATGAGCAGTTCTTC. Encoded protein: CASTRTSGYNEQFF.

The DNA for the CDR3 is TGTGCCAGCAGTTCCACAGGCGGTCACCACGAGCAGTACTTC. It translates to CASSSTGGHHEQYF. This chain uses TRBV28 with TRBJ2-7, with a weak D call TRBD1 (5 bases). This CDR3 comprises 14 residues. V gave up 4 bases and J gave up 5 bases, with 15 bases separating them. Per germline, CDR1 MDHEN and CDR2 SYDVKM.

J is TRBJ1-1 and V is TRBV2, with D unresolved. Trimming took off 5 bases at V and 1 base at J, with 14 bases between the two ends. The germline V gene encodes CDR1 SNHLY and CDR2 FYNNEI. The CDR3 contains 15 residues. The CDR3 DNA follows: TGTGCCAGCAGTACCCACAGAAAACGGAACACTGAAGCTTTCTTT. It codes for CASSTHRKRNTEAFF.

This chain joins TRBV25-1 and TRBJ2-2; 10 bases are shared with TRBD2. Germline V lookup: CDR1 MGHDK, CDR2 SYGVNS. J was trimmed by 6 bases and V by 5 bases; bases with no gene match: 3. The CDR3 contains 14 residues. As DNA, the CDR3 is TGTGCCAGCAGTCGAAGCGGGAGGGCCGGGGAGCTGTTTTTT. As protein: CASSRSGRAGELFF.

V usage is TRBV11-2 and J usage is TRBJ2-2, with 9 bases aligning to TRBD2. V was pared by 4 bases and J by 5 bases, with 5 bases of the junction left unmatched. Germline-derived CDR1 and CDR2 are SGHAT and FQNNGV. This CDR3 is 15 amino acids long. CDR3 sequence: CASSSLSGRTGELFF. For the CDR3, the DNA is TGTGCCAGCAGCTCCCTTAGCGGGAGAACCGGGGAGCTGTTTTTT.

In its sample, this clone was seen many times. This chain connects TRBV4-3 to TRBJ2-2; perhaps TRBD2 as D (5 bases). From germline, CDR1 is LGHNA and CDR2 YSLEER. Trimming left V 0 bases short and J 3 bases short, with 14 bases between. This CDR3 is built from 17 residues. Here the CDR3 DNA reads TGCGCCAGCAGCCAAGATCCGAGGACTCCGGACACCGGGGAGCTGTTTTTT. Translated: CASSQDPRTPDTGELFF.

The chain employs TRBV29-1 and TRBJ1-2, with TRBD1 matching 10 bases. CDR1 and CDR2 from the germline V gene are SQVTM and ANQGSEA. This CDR3 has 13 amino acids. With 8 bases clipped from V and 4 bases from J, the junction kept 7 bases outside the gene matches. CDR3 in amino acids: CSLSRDRGYGYTF. For the CDR3, the DNA is TGCAGCCTAAGCCGGGACAGGGGCTATGGCTACACCTTC. Using reference TRBV29-1 and TRBJ1-2 for the parts outside the CDR3, the full variable domain is SAVISQKPSRDICQRGTSLTIQCQVDSQVTMMFWYRQQPGQSLTLIATANQGSEATYESGFVIDKFPISRPNLTFSTLTVSNMSPEDSSIYLCSLSRDRGYGYTFGSGTRLTVV.

In this sample, this clone turned up a few times. The chain uses TRBV7-2 and TRBJ2-3; 7 positions agree with TRBD1. Trimming at V came to 1 base and at J to 4 bases, leaving 5 bases not matched to a gene. In germline, CDR1 is SGHTA, CDR2 FQGNSA. The CDR3 loop spans 15 amino acids. CDR3 in DNA: TGTGCCAGCAGCTTAGGGTTAAGGGGGCCAGATACGCAGTATTTT. Translating it yields CASSLGLRGPDTQYF.

The chain combines TRBV18 with TRBJ2-1; TRBD1 matches 9 bases. Germline CDR1 and CDR2: KGHSH and LQKENI. Unmatched junction bases numbered 7, after V lost 2 bases and J lost 5 bases. The CDR3 sequence is 16 residues long. The CDR3 DNA is TGTGCCAGCTCACCATCCGGGGGGACAGGGCACAATGAGCAGTTCTTC. It yields the protein CASSPSGGTGHNEQFF.

The V and J genes are TRBV18 and TRBJ2-1, with TRBD1 identical over 8 bases. Germline CDR1 is KGHSH and CDR2 is LQKENI. This CDR3 has 15 amino acids. V dropped 3 bases and J dropped 5; count of bases not matched to a gene: 6. The DNA of the CDR3 is TGTGCCAGCTCACCCAACTCGGACAGGGACAATGAGCAGTTCTTC. Protein: CASSPNSDRDNEQFF.

The rearrangement links TRBV28 to TRBJ2-7, with 7 bases that match TRBD1. The V gene end was trimmed by 7 bases and the J gene end by 2 bases; junction bases not matched to a gene: 8. Germline V gives CDR1 MDHEN, CDR2 SYDVKM. This CDR3 is 14 amino acids long. The CDR3: CASIGGQAPYEQYF. The CDR3 DNA sequence: TGTGCCAGCATTGGAGGACAGGCCCCCTACGAGCAGTACTTC.

This clone was found a few times. The V call is TRBV2, the J call TRBJ1-4; TRBD1 aligns across 8 bases. The trim removed 7 bases at V and 3 bases at J, leaving 13 bases unmatched. Per germline, CDR1 SNHLY and CDR2 FYNNEI. This CDR3 has 17 residues. For the CDR3, the DNA is TGTGCCAGCACCACAGGACAGGGTCGTCCGTCTAATGAAAAACTGTTTTTT. It is translated as CASTTGQGRPSNEKLFF. Complete variable domain (other parts from reference TRBV2 and TRBJ1-4): EPEVTQTPSHQVTQMGQEVILRCVPISNHLYFYWYRQILGQKVEFLVSFYNNEISEKSEIFDDQFSVERPDGSNFTLKIRSTKLEDSAMYFCASTTGQGRPSNEKLFFGSGTQLSVL.

The gene calls are TRBV7-2 and TRBJ2-1; tentative D call: TRBD2 (5 bases). This CDR3 spans 15 amino acids. Trimming took 3 bases from V and 0 from J, leaving 9 bases between them. CDR1 SGHTA and CDR2 FQGNSA come from the germline V gene. In nucleotides, the CDR3 is TGTGCCAGCAGCTTTAGTAGCGCCTCCTACAATGAGCAGTTCTTC. Amino acid sequence: CASSFSSASYNEQFF. The entire variable domain, with the rest obtained from reference TRBV7-2 and TRBJ2-1, is as follows: GAGVSQSPSNKVTEKGKDVELRCDPISGHTALYWYRQSLGQGLEFLIYFQGNSAPDKSGLPSDRFSAERTGGSVSTLTIQRTQQEDSAVYLCASSFSSASYNEQFFGPGTRLTVL.

The V call is TRBV27, the J call TRBJ2-7; maybe TRBD2 (5 bases). This CDR3 comprises 14 residues. V lost 5 bases and J 3 bases, leaving 14 bases between the germline ends. CDR1 and CDR2 (germline): MNHEY, SMNVEV (reference sequence). CDR3 bases: TGTGCCAGCAGTACCAATACGGGAAGCTACGAGCAGTACTTC. Protein: CASSTNTGSYEQYF.

The chain is built from TRBV7-9 and TRBJ2-3; 10 positions agree with TRBD1. This CDR3 is 16 amino acids long. Trimming cost V 5 bases and J 3 bases; bases outside gene matches: 8. Germline CDR1 and CDR2: SEHNR and FQNEAQ (reference sequence). The CDR3 here is CASSVRDRGFTDTQYF. The CDR3 region has the DNA TGTGCCAGCAGCGTCCGGGACAGGGGATTTACAGATACGCAGTATTTT.

The genes are TRBV6-5 and TRBJ2-7, with D perhaps TRBD1 (5 bases). V was shortened by 6 bases and J by 5 bases, with 14 bases between the two germline ends. Germline V gene lookup returns CDR1 MNHEY and CDR2 SVGAGI. The CDR3 loop spans 13 amino acids. The CDR3 DNA follows: TGTGCCAGCAGCCATACCACAGGTCACGAGCAGTACTTC. Amino acids: CASSHTTGHEQYF.

The V gene is TRBV7-9, the J gene TRBJ1-6, with 9 bases matching TRBD1. Germline V gene data show CDR1 as SEHNR and CDR2 as FQNEAQ (reference sequence). Unmatched junction bases numbered 6, after V lost 2 bases and J lost 7 bases. The CDR3 covers 16 residues. The CDR3 loop reads CASSLWAGTGNSPLHF. The CDR3 nucleotides read TGTGCCAGCAGCTTATGGGCCGGGACAGGGAATTCACCCCTCCACTTT.

The chain couples TRBV7-9 to TRBJ1-3, with 12 bases lining up with TRBD1. The CDR3 totals 15 residues. The V gene's germline CDR1 is SEHNR and CDR2 FQNEAQ (reference sequence). After removal of 5 bases from V and 6 bases from J, the junction contained 5 bases not matched to a gene. CDR3 sequence (DNA): TGTGCCAGCAGCACCCAGGGACAGGGGGCAAACACCATATATTTT. This gives the protein CASSTQGQGANTIYF.